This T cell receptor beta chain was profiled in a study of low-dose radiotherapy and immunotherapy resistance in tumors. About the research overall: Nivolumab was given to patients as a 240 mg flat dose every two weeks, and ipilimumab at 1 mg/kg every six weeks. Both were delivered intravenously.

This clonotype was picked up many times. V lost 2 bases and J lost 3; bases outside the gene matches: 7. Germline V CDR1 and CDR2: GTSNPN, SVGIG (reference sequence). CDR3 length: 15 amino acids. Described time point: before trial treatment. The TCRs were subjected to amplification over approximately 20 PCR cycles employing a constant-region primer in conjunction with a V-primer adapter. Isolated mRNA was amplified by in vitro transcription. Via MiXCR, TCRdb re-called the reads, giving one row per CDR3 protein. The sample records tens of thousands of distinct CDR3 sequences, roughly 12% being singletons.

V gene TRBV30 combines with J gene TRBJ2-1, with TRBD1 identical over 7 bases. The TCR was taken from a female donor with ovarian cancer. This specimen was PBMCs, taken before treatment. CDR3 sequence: CAWSPGDRIYNEQFF. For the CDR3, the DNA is TGTGCCTGGAGTCCTGGGGACAGAATCTACAATGAGCAGTTCTTC.